Ten or more counts support the clone carrying this T cell receptor beta chain. What it binds is not known. This specimen comes from a study of blood T cells in healthy people across ages. Study-level results: Observed TCR beta diversity per million T cells went down as age went up. This fall followed a roughly linear course with age.

Per individual sample, total RNA of at least 6 micrograms was extracted. The use of a sample-barcoded 5' primer and a J-beta primer mix characterized a second PCR of about 7 to 12 cycles. Each CDR3 protein gets one entry after TCRdb re-called the 5' RACE reads with MiXCR. The table lists 550,000 to 800,000 distinct CDR3 sequences, 32% of them singletons. The origin of this receptor is a woman older than 75 in good health. Sequenced: blood.

CDR3 loop: CASSQDLETQYF. The DNA of the CDR3 is TGTGCCAGCAGCCAAGATCTCGAGACCCAGTACTTC. The chain combines TRBV3-1 with TRBJ2-5; D is unresolved. Per the germline V gene, CDR1 is LGHDT and CDR2 is YNNKEL (reference sequence). There are 12 residues in the CDR3. V shed 0 bases and J shed 5 bases, with 4 bases lying between them.